This T cell receptor beta chain was profiled in a study of shared clonotypes between healthy human individuals. Study background: The people who gave samples were two women and a few men aged 18 to 49. Study results and caveats: Among a few donors, approximately 5% of naive CD4 clonotypes were found in common.

Germline V lookup: CDR1 SGDLS, CDR2 YYNGEE. Trimming left V 1 base short and J 2 bases short, with 13 bases between. The CDR3 contains 16 residues. An even split of each subset's genomic DNA across several immunoSEQ plates was performed. Clones were read by immunoSEQ multiplex PCR, and TCRdb kept only the in-frame ones, dropping some. The sample has 650,000 to 700,000 clones; around 90% are singletons. About this clone: Its specificity is not known.

The clonotype originates from a young man in good health. Some clones in this sample may be carry-over from other donors' samples. The J gene is TRBJ2-1, the V gene TRBV9; TRBD2 is a possible D gene (5 bases). Sequenced: memory CD8+ T cells from PBMCs. The subset: CD45RO+ cells pooled with CCR7-negative TemRA cells. The CDR3 region is CASSVRQTGAYNEQFF. Here the CDR3 DNA reads TGTGCCAGCAGCGTACGCCAAACCGGGGCCTACAATGAGCAGTTCTTC.